This T cell receptor (beta chain) was recovered during a study of blood T cell repertoires in COVID-19. Assay: immunoSEQ multiplex PCR; the TCRdb copy retains only in-frame clones and omits some. This sample has roughly 120,000 clones, with around 81% found just once. V shed 2 bases, J shed 5 bases, and the junction held 5 bases outside the gene matches. This CDR3 contains 14 residues. CDR1 is SGHAT and CDR2 is FQNNGV in the germline V gene. The source material was peripheral blood. This TCR derives from a man between 65 and 85 years old with acute or convalescent COVID-19. The chain carries TRBV11-2 and TRBJ1-2; 7 bases align to TRBD1. The CDR3 sequence: CASSLSQTGYGYTF. The CDR3 DNA reads TGTGCCAGCAGCTTATCCCAGACAGGGTATGGCTACACCTTC.